This TCR beta chain stems from a study of blood T cell repertoires in COVID-19. Study summary: Samples representing acute and convalescent COVID-19 were sourced from the United States, Italy and Spain. In each case, the material was cDNA or gDNA derived from T cells, B-cell-depleted T cells, or PBMCs.

Original methodology: The assay estimated nucleated cells by amplifying reference gene primers. The protocol was immunoSEQ multiplex PCR, while the TCRdb copy is restricted to in-frame clones and leaves out a portion. For V, J and clone size, that table is used; D and trimming come from the DNA. The sample consists of 200,000 to 250,000 clones, 85% to 90% of them appearing once. Sequenced input: peripheral blood. The sequence derives from a man aged 18 to 35 with active or convalescent COVID-19.

CDR3 sequence reads: CASSPTGGGGHGGYTF. For the CDR3, the DNA is TGTGCCAGCAGCCCCACAGGGGGCGGGGGTCATGGTGGCTACACCTTC. The genes are TRBV7-9 and TRBJ1-2; TRBD1 matches 9 bases. This CDR3 has 16 residues. V lost 5 bases to trimming and J lost 7 bases; unmatched junction nucleotides: 14. CDR1 SEHNR and CDR2 FQNEAQ come from the germline V gene (reference sequence).